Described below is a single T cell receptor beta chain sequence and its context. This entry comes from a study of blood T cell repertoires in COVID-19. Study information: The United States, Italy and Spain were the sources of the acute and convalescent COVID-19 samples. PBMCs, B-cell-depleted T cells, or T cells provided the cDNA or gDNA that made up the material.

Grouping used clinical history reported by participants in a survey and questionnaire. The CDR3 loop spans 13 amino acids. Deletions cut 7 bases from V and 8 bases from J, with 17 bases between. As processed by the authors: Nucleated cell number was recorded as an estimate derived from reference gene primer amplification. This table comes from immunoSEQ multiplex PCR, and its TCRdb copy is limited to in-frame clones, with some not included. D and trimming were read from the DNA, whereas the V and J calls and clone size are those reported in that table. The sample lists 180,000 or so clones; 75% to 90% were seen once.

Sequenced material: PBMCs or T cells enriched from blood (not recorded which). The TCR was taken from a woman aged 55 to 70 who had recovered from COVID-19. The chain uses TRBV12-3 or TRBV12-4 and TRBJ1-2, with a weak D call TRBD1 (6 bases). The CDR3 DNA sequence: TGTGCCAGCACCATAAATGGGGGCGCAGGCTACACCTTC. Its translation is CASTINGGAGYTF.